The rows below give T cell receptor beta chains drawn from one sample of a study of blood T cell repertoires in COVID-19. Libraries were prepared by immunoSEQ multiplex PCR; TCRdb keeps only in-frame clonotypes and omits some of them. Altogether just over 150,000 clones are present, about 93% being singletons, with the ten largest covering over 3.5%. Specimen: peripheral blood. These receptors were obtained from a woman between 50 and 59 years old with acute or convalescent COVID-19. Both conserved end residues are part of each CDR3.

v_call cdr3_aa
TRBV10-2 CASSSRLAGEYNEQFF
TRBV19 CASSTLGQVLVYSNQPQHF
TRBV28 CASITGTDGYTF
TRBV2 CASRFNRGRTTEAFF
TRBV28 CASSLTGGREKLFF
TRBV6-6 CASSYWEGLYNEQFF
TRBV7-9 CASSGTGVNQPQHF
TRBV5-1 CASSEGVNTGELFF
TRBV7-8 CASSLDQREAFF
TRBV10-3 CAISEGLAEQFF
TRBV15 CATSPVLRRTNTEAFF
TRBV3-1/TRBV3-2 CASSSRRSQTNTIYF
TRBV6-5 CASSSLGLAGRETQYF